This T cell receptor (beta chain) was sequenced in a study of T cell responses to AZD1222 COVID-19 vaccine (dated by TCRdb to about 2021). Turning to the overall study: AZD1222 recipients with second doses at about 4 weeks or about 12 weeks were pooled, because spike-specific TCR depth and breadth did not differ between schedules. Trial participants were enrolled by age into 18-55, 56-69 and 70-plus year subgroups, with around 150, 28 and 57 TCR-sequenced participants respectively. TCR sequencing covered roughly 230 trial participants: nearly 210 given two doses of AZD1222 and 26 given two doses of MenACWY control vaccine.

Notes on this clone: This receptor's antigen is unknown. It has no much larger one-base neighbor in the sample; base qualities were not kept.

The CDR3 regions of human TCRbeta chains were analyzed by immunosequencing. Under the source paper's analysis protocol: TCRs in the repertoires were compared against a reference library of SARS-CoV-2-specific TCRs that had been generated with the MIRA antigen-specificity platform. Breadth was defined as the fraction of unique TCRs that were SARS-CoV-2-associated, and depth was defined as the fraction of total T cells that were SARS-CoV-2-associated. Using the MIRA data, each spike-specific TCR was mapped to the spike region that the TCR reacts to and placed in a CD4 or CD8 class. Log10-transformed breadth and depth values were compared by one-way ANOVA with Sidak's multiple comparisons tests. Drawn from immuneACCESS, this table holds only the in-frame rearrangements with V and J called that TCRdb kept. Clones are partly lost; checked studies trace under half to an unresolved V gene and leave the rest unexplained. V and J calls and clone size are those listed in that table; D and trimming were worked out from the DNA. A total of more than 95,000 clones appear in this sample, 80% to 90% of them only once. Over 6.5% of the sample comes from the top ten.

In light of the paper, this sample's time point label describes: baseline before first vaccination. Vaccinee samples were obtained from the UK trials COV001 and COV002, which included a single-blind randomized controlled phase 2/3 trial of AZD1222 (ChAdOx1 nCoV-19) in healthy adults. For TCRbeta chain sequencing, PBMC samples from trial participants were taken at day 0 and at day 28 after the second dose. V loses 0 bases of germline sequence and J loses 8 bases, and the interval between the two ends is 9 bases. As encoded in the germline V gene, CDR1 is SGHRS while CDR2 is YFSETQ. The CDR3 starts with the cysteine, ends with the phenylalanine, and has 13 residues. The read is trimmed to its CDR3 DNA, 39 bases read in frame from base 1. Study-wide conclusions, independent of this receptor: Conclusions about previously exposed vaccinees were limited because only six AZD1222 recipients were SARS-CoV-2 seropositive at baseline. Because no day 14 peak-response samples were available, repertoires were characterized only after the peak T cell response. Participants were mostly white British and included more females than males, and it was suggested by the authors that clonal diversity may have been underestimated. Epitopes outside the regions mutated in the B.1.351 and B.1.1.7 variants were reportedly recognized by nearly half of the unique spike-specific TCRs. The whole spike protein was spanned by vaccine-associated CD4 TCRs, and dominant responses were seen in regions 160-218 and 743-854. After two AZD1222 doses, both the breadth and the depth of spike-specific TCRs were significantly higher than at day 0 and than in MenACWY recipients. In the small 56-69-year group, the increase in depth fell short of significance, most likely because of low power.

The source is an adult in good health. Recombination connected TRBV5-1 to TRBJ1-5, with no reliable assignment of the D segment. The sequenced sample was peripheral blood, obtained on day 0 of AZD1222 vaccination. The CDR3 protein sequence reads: CASSLAGREPQHF. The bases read TGCGCCAGCAGCTTGGCAGGTCGCGAGCCCCAGCATTTT.